Ten or more counts support the clone carrying this TCR beta chain. The target antigen is unknown. The sample originates from a study of regulatory T cells in long-lasting Graves disease. Findings and caveats of the study: It was peripheral blood alone, not thyroid tissue, that was studied. The TCR repertoire of persistent Graves' patients was less diverse than that of newly diagnosed ones.

TCR beta libraries were built with iRepertoire HTBI primers and Arm-PCR of CDR3 regions. Original data processing: Segment identification across samples yielded about 60 TRBV and approximately 15 TRBJ segments. TCRdb re-called the multiplex PCR reads with MiXCR, one entry per CDR3 protein. These V and J calls derive from TCRdb rather than the authors' analysis. The sample has 200,000 to 250,000 distinct CDR3 sequences; 20% to 25% are singletons. Time point here: newly diagnosed GD, antithyroid drugs for less than 3 months. The authors made the TCR library using RNA they extracted from PBMCs. The CDR3 runs to 14 residues. Trimming removed 2 bases from V and 1 base from J, with 7 bases in between. Germline V gene sequence: CDR1 SGHDT, CDR2 YYEEEE.

The clonotype comes from a female donor with Graves disease. The genes are TRBV5-6 and TRBJ1-3; D remains unclear. Source: peripheral blood mononuclear cells (PBMCs), taken at new diagnosis, from a patient treated with antithyroid drugs. The CDR3 region is CASSLWFSGNTIYF. CDR3 nucleotides: TGTGCCAGCAGCTTATGGTTTTCTGGAAACACCATATATTTT.